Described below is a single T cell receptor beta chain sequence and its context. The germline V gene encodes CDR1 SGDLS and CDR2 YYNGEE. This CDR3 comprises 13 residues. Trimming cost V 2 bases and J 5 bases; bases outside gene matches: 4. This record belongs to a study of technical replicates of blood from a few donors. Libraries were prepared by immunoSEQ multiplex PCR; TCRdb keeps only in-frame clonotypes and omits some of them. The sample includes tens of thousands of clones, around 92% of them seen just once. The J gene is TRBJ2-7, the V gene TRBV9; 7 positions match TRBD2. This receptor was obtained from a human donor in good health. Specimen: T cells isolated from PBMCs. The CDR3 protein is CASSVGRLNEQYF. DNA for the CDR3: TGTGCCAGCAGCGTCGGGAGGCTAAACGAGCAGTACTTC.